This T cell receptor (beta chain) was captured in a study of graft-versus-host responses after intestinal transplantation. Study context: Transplant recipients had multivisceral, liver-intestinal, or isolated intestinal grafts. Recipients were all induced with anti-thymocyte globulin, then given tacrolimus and steroids for two to three years.

With regard to this clone: Its matching antigen is unknown.

Notes on the study in general: Recipient-marrow GvH clones were detected, some having first appeared in ileum or blood. Allografts carried high graft-versus-host to host-versus-graft clonal ratios in patients having graft-donor T cell macrochimerism.

Assay: immunoSEQ multiplex PCR; the TCRdb copy retains only in-frame clones and omits some. The sample lists approximately 99,000 clones; less than 95% were seen once. Germline V gene sequence: CDR1 DFQATT, CDR2 SNEGSKA (reference sequence). CDR3 length: 11 amino acids. Trimming shortened V by 5 bases and J by 4 bases, and 5 bases separated the two germline ends. Material: unstimulated CD8+ T cells sorted from spleen or lymph node cells, obtained before transplant. This rearrangement joins TRBV20-1 to TRBJ2-2; D not certain. This receptor was identified in a human donor who was the organ donor for an intestinal transplant. CDR3 in DNA: TGCAGTGCTTCACTCACCGGGGAGCTGTTTTTT. It encodes CSASLTGELFF.